These 9 T cell receptor beta chains were sequenced from one sample in a study of blood T cell repertoires in COVID-19 (TCRdb year 2020). The library was made by the immunoSEQ multiplex PCR assay. TCRdb limited this immuneACCESS table to in-frame rearrangements with V and J called. A share of clones is missing; checked studies link under half to unresolved V genes, and the rest is unexplained. The sample profile shows about 68,000 clones; 86% of them were found once. The ten largest make up about 6.5% of the sample. Sample: peripheral blood. The receptors derive from a man older than 75 with COVID-19, enrolled during active disease.

This chain links TRBV20-1 with TRBJ2-3; D is unclear. Germline-derived CDR1 and CDR2 are DFQATT and SNEGSKA (reference sequence). The CDR3 extends over 10 amino acids. Between the trimmed V and J ends, which lost 4 bases and 6 bases, there was a span of 5 bases. The CDR3 region is CSATGDTQYF. CDR3 nucleotide sequence: TGCAGTGCTACCGGTGATACGCAGTATTTT.

This rearrangement joins TRBV10-3 to TRBJ2-7; TRBD1 aligns across 7 bases. With 2 bases clipped from V and 7 bases from J, the junction kept 8 bases outside the gene matches. Germline V CDR1 and CDR2: ENHRY, SYGVKD. The CDR3 is 14 amino acids. CDR3 protein: CAISETLQGVEQYF. In nucleotides, the CDR3 is TGTGCCATCAGTGAGACACTCCAGGGGGTTGAGCAGTACTTC.

This chain joins TRBV4-3 and TRBJ1-5; TRBD1 might be the D (6 bases). V was shortened by 0 bases and J by 5 bases, with 14 bases between the two germline ends. This CDR3 is built from 16 residues. The germline gives CDR1 LGHNA, CDR2 YSLEER. This CDR3 reads CASSQDIGGRDQPQHF. The CDR3 DNA is TGCGCCAGCAGCCAAGATATCGGGGGGCGAGATCAGCCCCAGCATTTT.

This clone was recorded once. Here the CDR3 DNA reads TGTGCCAGCAGCTTGCACGCAGCTGAAGCTTTCTTT. Translation: CASSLHAAEAFF. V gene TRBV7-9 combines with J gene TRBJ1-1, with D unresolved. The length of the CDR3 is 12 residues. The V gene's germline CDR1 is SEHNR and CDR2 FQNEAQ (reference sequence). V gave up 3 bases and J gave up 6 bases, with 8 bases separating them. Based on the CDR3 plus reference TRBV7-9 and TRBJ1-1, the full variable domain is DTGVSQNPRHKITKRGQNVTFRCDPISEHNRLYWYRQTLGQGPEFLTYFQNEAQLEKSRLLSDRFSAERPKGSFSTLEIQRTEQGDSAMYLCASSLHAAEAFFGQGTRLTVV.

CDR3 sequence: CASSLGQGPQETQYF. Written as DNA, the CDR3 is TGTGCCAGCAGCTTAGGCCAGGGGCCCCAAGAGACCCAGTACTTC. The chain has TRBV7-9 and TRBJ2-5, with a tentative D call TRBD1 (6 bases). The CDR3 runs to 15 residues. The germline V and J ends were trimmed by 1 base and 1 base, with 10 bases remaining between them. In germline, CDR1 is SEHNR, CDR2 FQNEAQ (reference sequence).

CDR3 sequence: CASSDQGLWDNSPLHF. The CDR3 DNA sequence: TGTGCCAGCAGTGACCAGGGGTTGTGGGATAATTCACCCCTCCACTTT. V gene TRBV6-4 combines with J gene TRBJ1-6; TRBD1 is a possible D gene (6 bases). Germline V gene data show CDR1 as MRHNA and CDR2 as SNTAGT. The CDR3 sequence is 16 residues long. V shed 2 bases and J shed 5 bases, with 13 bases lying between them.

The chain uses TRBV5-1 and TRBJ1-4; the match to TRBD1 covers 7 bases. The V segment lost 1 base and the J segment 6 bases; nucleotides outside the gene matches: 3. Per the germline V gene, CDR1 is SGHRS and CDR2 is YFSETQ. The CDR3 contains 14 residues. CDR3 amino acids: CASSLQGVDEKLFF. The CDR3 nucleotides read TGCGCCAGCAGCTTGCAGGGGGTCGATGAAAAACTGTTTTTT.

J is TRBJ1-5 and V is TRBV7-8, with D uncertain. CDR3 size: 14 residues. Germline V gene sequence: CDR1 SGHVS, CDR2 FQNEAQ. V lost 5 bases and J 4 bases, leaving 12 bases between the germline ends. CDR3 region: CASSPAARNQPQHF. The CDR3 DNA follows: TGTGCCAGCAGCCCCGCCGCGAGGAATCAGCCCCAGCATTTT.

The rearrangement uses TRBV4-2 and TRBJ2-7; 11 bases line up with TRBD2. The J segment lost 3 bases and the V segment lost 3 bases, leaving 7 bases of the junction unmatched. The CDR3 has 16 residues. Per germline, CDR1 LGHNA and CDR2 YNFKEQ. The CDR3 reads CASSQETSGGYYEQYF. CDR3 sequence (DNA): TGTGCCAGCAGCCAGGAAACTAGCGGGGGTTACTACGAGCAGTACTTC.